Listed below are T cell receptor beta chains from one sample, sequenced in a study of cytomegalovirus exposure and HLA in healthy donors. TCRdb keeps only in-frame clones here, not all; method: immunoSEQ multiplex PCR. Among 95,000 to 130,000 clones listed, around 62% were seen once. Sequencing used PBMCs. The receptors shown here come from a woman in her thirties or forties in good health and CMV-seropositive. Each CDR3 is given with its conserved first and last residue. Fields, in order: J gene, clone size, D gene, V gene, CDR3 DNA, CDR3 protein. A D gene is named only where the DNA matches it firmly. Clone sizes are given selectively: once, few, many, or a class where the clone is expanded.

J gene: TRBJ2-2
clone size: -
D gene: TRBD1
V gene: TRBV6-4
CDR3 DNA: TGTGCCAGCAGCGAAAGGGACAGGGCCGACACCGGGGAGCTGTTTTTT
CDR3 protein: CASSERDRADTGELFF

J gene: TRBJ2-1
clone size: -
D gene: TRBD2
V gene: TRBV5-1
CDR3 DNA: TGCGCCAGCAGCCCTTTAGCGGGAGGCTTGGGCAATGAGCAGTTCTTC
CDR3 protein: CASSPLAGGLGNEQFF

J gene: TRBJ1-2
clone size: once
D gene: -
V gene: TRBV19
CDR3 DNA: TGTGCCAGTAGTATCCCCGACAAGATAAGTGGCTACACCTTC
CDR3 protein: CASSIPDKISGYTF

J gene: TRBJ2-1
clone size: -
D gene: TRBD2
V gene: TRBV9
CDR3 DNA: TGTGCCAGCAGCCGGCTAGCGGGAGGGCCGGGGAATGAGCAGTTCTTC
CDR3 protein: CASSRLAGGPGNEQFF

J gene: TRBJ2-1
clone size: few
D gene: TRBD2
V gene: TRBV6-1
CDR3 DNA: TGTGCCAGCGGCTACGGGACTACCGCATACAATGAGCAGTTCTTC
CDR3 protein: CASGYGTTAYNEQFF

J gene: TRBJ2-1
clone size: -
D gene: -
V gene: TRBV11-2
CDR3 DNA: TGTGCCAGCAGCTTAGTGGTCGGAGGTTCCCCCAATGAGCAGTTCTTC
CDR3 protein: CASSLVVGGSPNEQFF

J gene: TRBJ1-3
clone size: -
D gene: -
V gene: TRBV30
CDR3 DNA: TGTGCCTGGAGTGTACCGTCGGGAGGAAACACCATATATTTT
CDR3 protein: CAWSVPSGGNTIYF

J gene: TRBJ2-1
clone size: -
D gene: TRBD1
V gene: TRBV13
CDR3 DNA: TGTGCCAGCAGCTGGGGACAGGGGGGTTCCTACAATGAGCAGTTCTTC
CDR3 protein: CASSWGQGGSYNEQFF

J gene: TRBJ2-3
clone size: few
D gene: -
V gene: TRBV6-4
CDR3 DNA: TGTGCCAGCAGCCCGACGGCGGGGTCCACAGATACGCAGTATTTT
CDR3 protein: CASSPTAGSTDTQYF

J gene: TRBJ2-7
clone size: few
D gene: -
V gene: TRBV5-1
CDR3 DNA: TGCGCCAGCAGCTCCAAGGCGGAATTTGATGTCTACGAGCAGTACTTC
CDR3 protein: CASSSKAEFDVYEQYF

J gene: TRBJ2-7
clone size: -
D gene: TRBD1
V gene: TRBV30
CDR3 DNA: TGTGCCTGGATCCAGGGACAGGAATACCACGAGCAGTACTTC
CDR3 protein: CAWIQGQEYHEQYF

J gene: TRBJ2-1
clone size: -
D gene: TRBD2
V gene: TRBV4-2
CDR3 DNA: TGTGCCAGCGCCCCAGAGGGACTAGCCTACAATGAGCAGTTCTTC
CDR3 protein: CASAPEGLAYNEQFF

J gene: TRBJ2-1
clone size: once
D gene: -
V gene: TRBV29-1
CDR3 DNA: TGCAGCGTCTCAGACAGGCTAGCCAATGAGCAGTTCTTC
CDR3 protein: CSVSDRLANEQFF

J gene: TRBJ2-3
clone size: -
D gene: -
V gene: TRBV30
CDR3 DNA: TGTGCCTGGATTGGGTGGGAGAGCACAGATACGCAGTATTTT
CDR3 protein: CAWIGWESTDTQYF

J gene: TRBJ2-3
clone size: -
D gene: TRBD2
V gene: TRBV5-4
CDR3 DNA: TGTGCCAGCAGCTTGGGACTAGCGGGAGGGGAAGATACGCAGTATTTT
CDR3 protein: CASSLGLAGGEDTQYF

J gene: TRBJ1-5
clone size: -
D gene: -
V gene: TRBV29-1
CDR3 DNA: TGCAGCGTTGGGGGGAGGGGCGGCCAGCCCCAGCATTTT
CDR3 protein: CSVGGRGGQPQHF

J gene: TRBJ2-3
clone size: -
D gene: TRBD1
V gene: TRBV2
CDR3 DNA: TGTGCCAGCAGTGTAGTCGGACAGGGCACTAAATCCCGGTACACAGATACGCAGTATTTT
CDR3 protein: CASSVVGQGTKSRYTDTQYF

J gene: TRBJ2-1
clone size: -
D gene: -
V gene: TRBV5-4
CDR3 DNA: TGTGCCAGCAGCTTGGAAATAGCAGGGATCAATGAGCAGTTCTTC
CDR3 protein: CASSLEIAGINEQFF

J gene: TRBJ2-7
clone size: -
D gene: TRBD2
V gene: TRBV7-8
CDR3 DNA: TGTGCCAGCAGCTTACAAGCGGGAGGGTACGAGCAGTACTTC
CDR3 protein: CASSLQAGGYEQYF

J gene: TRBJ1-1
clone size: -
D gene: -
V gene: TRBV10-3
CDR3 DNA: TGTGCCATCAGTGAGTCTATTGCCAGGGGGAACACTGAAGCTTTCTTT
CDR3 protein: CAISESIARGNTEAFF

J gene: TRBJ2-7
clone size: -
D gene: -
V gene: TRBV7-9
CDR3 DNA: TGTGCCAGCAGCCGTGTCTCCTACGAGCAGTACTTC
CDR3 protein: CASSRVSYEQYF

J gene: TRBJ1-2
clone size: -
D gene: -
V gene: TRBV7-2
CDR3 DNA: TGTGCCAGCAGCTTAGCGAGGGTCTCCCTATATGGCTACACCTTC
CDR3 protein: CASSLARVSLYGYTF

J gene: TRBJ2-7
clone size: few
D gene: TRBD2
V gene: TRBV19
CDR3 DNA: TGTGCCAGTAGTTACGGGACTAGCGGGAGGGACATCTACGAGCAGTACTTC
CDR3 protein: CASSYGTSGRDIYEQYF

J gene: TRBJ1-5
clone size: -
D gene: -
V gene: TRBV19
CDR3 DNA: TGTGCCAATACCCGAAGACAGTCACCTCCGCATCAGCCCCAGCATTTT
CDR3 protein: CANTRRQSPPHQPQHF

J gene: TRBJ1-1
clone size: few
D gene: -
V gene: TRBV2
CDR3 DNA: TGTGCCAGCAGTCCCCAGGTAGCGTCCACTGAAGCTTTCTTT
CDR3 protein: CASSPQVASTEAFF

J gene: TRBJ1-2
clone size: -
D gene: -
V gene: TRBV2
CDR3 DNA: TGTGCCAGCAGTCCGGACACCGCGAACTATGGCTACACCTTC
CDR3 protein: CASSPDTANYGYTF

J gene: TRBJ2-4
clone size: -
D gene: -
V gene: TRBV28
CDR3 DNA: TGTGCCAGCAGGGGACATTACATTCAGTACTTC
CDR3 protein: CASRGHYIQYF

J gene: TRBJ2-1
clone size: few
D gene: -
V gene: TRBV20-1
CDR3 DNA: TGCAGTGCCTATAATACCTTTCAGTTCTTC
CDR3 protein: CSAYNTFQFF

J gene: TRBJ2-3
clone size: -
D gene: -
V gene: TRBV27
CDR3 DNA: TGTGCCAGCAGTCCCTTTCCGGGGAGCACAGATACGCAGTATTTT
CDR3 protein: CASSPFPGSTDTQYF

J gene: TRBJ2-1
clone size: -
D gene: TRBD2
V gene: TRBV19
CDR3 DNA: TGTGCCAGTAGTTTAAGAGCGGGAGGGAACGATGAGCAGTTCTTC
CDR3 protein: CASSLRAGGNDEQFF

J gene: TRBJ2-7
clone size: -
D gene: -
V gene: TRBV2
CDR3 DNA: TGTGCCAGCAGTCCCGGGTTTGGCTGGGAGCAGTACTTC
CDR3 protein: CASSPGFGWEQYF

J gene: TRBJ2-5
clone size: -
D gene: TRBD1
V gene: TRBV11-3
CDR3 DNA: TGTGCCAGCAGCTTCGGACAGGGGGCTGATAGAGAGACCCAGTACTTC
CDR3 protein: CASSFGQGADRETQYF

J gene: TRBJ1-2
clone size: -
D gene: -
V gene: TRBV9
CDR3 DNA: TGTGCCAGCAGCGTAGGATCGACCGGGTCTAACTATGGCTACACCTTC
CDR3 protein: CASSVGSTGSNYGYTF

J gene: TRBJ1-1
clone size: -
D gene: -
V gene: TRBV27
CDR3 DNA: TGTGCCAGCAGCCTGAGAGGGGGTGAAGCTTTCTTT
CDR3 protein: CASSLRGGEAFF

J gene: TRBJ1-3
clone size: -
D gene: -
V gene: TRBV7-6
CDR3 DNA: TGTGCCAGCAGCCACCGATCGCAAGCCTCTGGAAACACCATATATTTT
CDR3 protein: CASSHRSQASGNTIYF

J gene: TRBJ1-6
clone size: -
D gene: TRBD1
V gene: TRBV28
CDR3 DNA: TGTGCCAGCAGCCTGGACAGGGTTAATTCACCCCTCCACTTT
CDR3 protein: CASSLDRVNSPLHF

J gene: TRBJ1-4
clone size: -
D gene: -
V gene: TRBV6-5
CDR3 DNA: TGTGCCAGCAGTTCTTTCGACGCGGGCAAGGATGAAAAACTGTTTTTT
CDR3 protein: CASSSFDAGKDEKLFF

J gene: TRBJ2-2
clone size: -
D gene: TRBD2
V gene: TRBV5-6
CDR3 DNA: TGTGCCAGCAGCTTGTATGGGACTAGCGTTTACTCGAACACCGGGGAGCTGTTTTTT
CDR3 protein: CASSLYGTSVYSNTGELFF

J gene: TRBJ1-2
clone size: -
D gene: TRBD1
V gene: TRBV27
CDR3 DNA: TGTGCCAGCAGTCCTCAGGGGGCGCATGGCTACACCTTC
CDR3 protein: CASSPQGAHGYTF

J gene: TRBJ2-1
clone size: -
D gene: TRBD2
V gene: TRBV4-3
CDR3 DNA: TGCGCCAGCAGCCCCTGGCGGCTAGCGGGAGCAGGGAGGGAGTTCTTC
CDR3 protein: CASSPWRLAGAGREFF

J gene: TRBJ2-7
clone size: -
D gene: TRBD2
V gene: TRBV2
CDR3 DNA: TGTGCCAGCAGTCGTACGCGTATGGTACAGCGGGATCTATCCTACGAGCAGTACTTC
CDR3 protein: CASSRTRMVQRDLSYEQYF

J gene: TRBJ2-7
clone size: -
D gene: -
V gene: TRBV4-1
CDR3 DNA: TGCGCCAGCAGCCAAGGGGGACGGGGGATCTACGAGCAGTACTTC
CDR3 protein: CASSQGGRGIYEQYF

J gene: TRBJ2-2
clone size: -
D gene: -
V gene: TRBV28
CDR3 DNA: TGTGCCAGCAGTTACCGCGTACAGGGCACCGGGGAGCTGTTTTTT
CDR3 protein: CASSYRVQGTGELFF

J gene: TRBJ1-1
clone size: few
D gene: TRBD1
V gene: TRBV11-3
CDR3 DNA: TGTGCCAGCAGCCGGACAGGAAACACTGAAGCTTTCTTT
CDR3 protein: CASSRTGNTEAFF

J gene: TRBJ1-5
clone size: -
D gene: -
V gene: TRBV6-5
CDR3 DNA: TGTGCCAGCAGTTACCAGACAGCCTCGGGGCCCCAGCATTTT
CDR3 protein: CASSYQTASGPQHF

J gene: TRBJ2-7
clone size: few
D gene: -
V gene: TRBV5-1
CDR3 DNA: TGCGCCAGCAGCTTGAATGGGGCGTCCTACGAGCAGTACTTC
CDR3 protein: CASSLNGASYEQYF

J gene: TRBJ2-7
clone size: -
D gene: -
V gene: TRBV11-2
CDR3 DNA: TGTGCCAGCAGCCTCAGGGGGGTAGTCGGGACCACATACGAGCAGTACTTC
CDR3 protein: CASSLRGVVGTTYEQYF

J gene: TRBJ2-3
clone size: -
D gene: -
V gene: TRBV9
CDR3 DNA: TGTGCCAGCAGCAGGCGGACAACGCAAGGTACGCAGTATTTT
CDR3 protein: CASSRRTTQGTQYF

J gene: TRBJ2-5
clone size: few
D gene: -
V gene: TRBV4-2
CDR3 DNA: TGTGCCAGCAGCCAAGATTTTATGCGGACATCGGAGGGAGAGACCCAGTACTTC
CDR3 protein: CASSQDFMRTSEGETQYF

J gene: TRBJ2-1
clone size: few
D gene: TRBD2
V gene: TRBV19
CDR3 DNA: TGTGCCAGTGGACTAGACCCCTCCTACAATGAGCAGTTCTTC
CDR3 protein: CASGLDPSYNEQFF

J gene: TRBJ2-3
clone size: once
D gene: TRBD1
V gene: TRBV4-1
CDR3 DNA: TGCGCCAGCAGCGGACAGGGGGTGGGCACAGATACGCAGTATTTT
CDR3 protein: CASSGQGVGTDTQYF

J gene: TRBJ2-7
clone size: -
D gene: TRBD2
V gene: TRBV7-3
CDR3 DNA: TGTGCCAGCAGCCCATCTAGCGGGAGGTACGAGCAGTACTTC
CDR3 protein: CASSPSSGRYEQYF

J gene: TRBJ2-1
clone size: -
D gene: -
V gene: TRBV10-3
CDR3 DNA: TGTGCCATCAGTGACCCCAGTTTAAGCTCCTACAATGAGCAGTTCTTC
CDR3 protein: CAISDPSLSSYNEQFF

J gene: TRBJ1-5
clone size: -
D gene: TRBD1
V gene: TRBV6-1
CDR3 DNA: TGTGCCAGCAATGGACAGGTCAATCAGCCCCAGCATTTT
CDR3 protein: CASNGQVNQPQHF

J gene: TRBJ2-7
clone size: -
D gene: TRBD1
V gene: TRBV7-8
CDR3 DNA: TGTGCCAGCAGCCCTAGGACAGGGATCCACGAGCAGTACTTC
CDR3 protein: CASSPRTGIHEQYF